The clone carrying this T cell receptor beta chain is a singleton in its sample. What it recognizes is unknown. This record belongs to a study of vaccination effects on CD4 cells after COVID-19. TCRdb keeps only in-frame clones here, not all; method: immunoSEQ multiplex PCR. The repertoire holds 30,000 to 40,000 clones, with approximately 72% as singletons. Ahead of sequencing, the ViraFEST assay grew antigen-specific CD4+ T cells using viral peptide pools. Culturing for more than 9 days preceded CD4+ T cell isolation. As their vaccination, participants received two doses of either BNT162b2 or mRNA-1273. Negative nucleocapsid antibody tests before and after vaccination confirmed no previous SARS-CoV-2 infection. The study's findings and limits: Only a single clone (1 of 255 vaccine-induced clones in healthy vaccinees) cross-reacted with common cold coronaviruses. Long after vaccination, the clones induced by infection and by vaccine shrank markedly in size.

V gave up 5 bases and J gave up 0 bases, with 16 bases separating them. CDR3 length equals 17 residues. Germline CDR1 is SGHAT and CDR2 is FQNNGV. This receptor was identified in a human donor who received a COVID-19 vaccine. This specimen consisted of CD4+ T cells from PBMCs cultured with HCoV-229E spike peptides, obtained after COVID-19 vaccination. The V gene is TRBV11-2, the J gene TRBJ1-4; D not certain. The CDR3 protein is CASSHLNAVSTNEKLFF. The CDR3 DNA reads TGTGCCAGCAGCCACCTTAACGCAGTTTCAACTAATGAAAAACTGTTTTTT.